This T cell receptor beta chain was profiled in a study of blood T cell repertoires in COVID-19. The CDR3 loop spans 14 amino acids. The V end lost 0 bases, the J end lost 3 bases, and 7 bases lay between the germline ends. Per germline, CDR1 SGHNT and CDR2 YYREEE (reference sequence). This clone was seen more than once but under ten times. Adults between about 18 and 89 years of age took part from about two dozen US areas. Cohort 3 recovery required two negative PCRs, clearance, or symptom resolution. Original processing methods: Nucleated cell counts were estimated from reference gene primer amplification. Some clones are missing from TCRdb's copy, which holds only in-frame ones; the method was immunoSEQ multiplex PCR. That table supplies the V and J calls and clone size; D and trimming were determined from the DNA. This sample has a few hundred thousand clones, with roughly 87% found just once.

The rearrangement joins TRBV5-4 to TRBJ1-5; D is unresolved. This TCR was recovered from a man aged 18 to 29 who had recovered from COVID-19. Material: PBMCs or T cells enriched from blood (not recorded which). The DNA of the CDR3 is TGTGCCAGCAGCTTGGCGAGTTCCAATCAGCCCCAGCATTTT. Translation: CASSLASSNQPQHF.